This T cell receptor beta chain was observed in a study of T cell responses to AZD1222 COVID-19 vaccine. Regarding the study as a whole: Just a handful of AZD1222 recipients tested seropositive at baseline.

Sequencing used immunoSEQ multiplex PCR; TCRdb keeps in-frame clones, though not all of them. Of over 150,000 clones detected, 90% appear once; the ten largest clones hold around 2.9%. To note about this clone: Its cognate antigen is unknown.

This CDR3 has 18 amino acids. V lost 0 bases to trimming and J lost 0 bases, with 15 bases between them. The germline CDR1 and CDR2 sequences are SNHLY and FYNNEI. The TCR comes from an adult in good health. The V gene is TRBV2, the J gene TRBJ2-1, with D perhaps matching TRBD2 (6 bases). Sequenced here: peripheral blood, sampled on day 0 of AZD1222 vaccination. The CDR3 spells CASSEARGSRSSYNEQFF. CDR3 coding DNA: TGTGCCAGCAGTGAAGCGCGGGGATCCCGGAGCTCCTACAATGAGCAGTTCTTC.